This T cell receptor (beta chain) was identified during a study of T cells in localized non-small cell lung cancer. Unmatched junction bases numbered 3, after V lost 5 bases and J lost 3 bases. This CDR3 contains 13 residues. The assay was immunoSEQ multiplex PCR, and TCRdb's table has in-frame clones only and misses some. The table has fewer than 3,000 clones, roughly a quarter seen once. Whole-study results and caveats: Adjacent uninvolved lung had the highest clonality, suggesting focused antigen responses.

This clone was counted between two and nine times. Its antigen is not known. The rearrangement links TRBV7-1 to TRBJ1-1, with 7 bases matching TRBD1. TRBV7-1 is assigned to the ORF class and has an uncertain function. The material was lung tumor tissue, obtained before any cancer treatment. This sequence was found in a female donor of 60 years or more with stage I lung adenocarcinoma. For the CDR3, the DNA is TGTGCCAGCAGCAGGACAGGAGACACTGAAGCTTTCTTT. Amino acids: CASSRTGDTEAFF.